The clone carrying this T cell receptor beta chain is a singleton in its sample. The sample originates from a study of control samples from healthy donors and cancer patients. Repertoires were generated with immunoSEQ multiplex PCR, while TCRdb's copy carries only in-frame clones and drops some. The data contain roughly 70,000 clones, over 90% of them singletons. V lost 2 bases and J lost 5, with 10 bases in between. CDR1 is MGHDK and CDR2 is SYGVNS in the germline V gene. CDR3 length: 14 amino acids. The sequenced material came from blood. This receptor was obtained from a woman aged 25 to 39 in good health. V is TRBV25-1 and J is TRBJ2-1; D is undetermined. The CDR3 region has the DNA TGTGCCAGCAGTGAAGGTAGGCCGAACAATGAGCAGTTCTTC. The encoded protein is CASSEGRPNNEQFF.